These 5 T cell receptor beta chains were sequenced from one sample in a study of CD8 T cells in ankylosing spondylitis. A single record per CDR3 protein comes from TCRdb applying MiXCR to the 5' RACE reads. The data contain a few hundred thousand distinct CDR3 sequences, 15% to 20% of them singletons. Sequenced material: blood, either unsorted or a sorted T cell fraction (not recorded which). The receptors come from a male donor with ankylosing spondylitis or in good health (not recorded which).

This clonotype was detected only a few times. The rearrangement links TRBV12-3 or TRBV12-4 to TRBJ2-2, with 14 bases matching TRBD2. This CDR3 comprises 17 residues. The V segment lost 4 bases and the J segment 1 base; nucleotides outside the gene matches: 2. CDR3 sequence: CASSYGLAGGNTGELFF. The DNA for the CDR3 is TGTGCCAGCAGTTACGGACTAGCGGGGGGGAACACCGGGGAGCTGTTTTTT.

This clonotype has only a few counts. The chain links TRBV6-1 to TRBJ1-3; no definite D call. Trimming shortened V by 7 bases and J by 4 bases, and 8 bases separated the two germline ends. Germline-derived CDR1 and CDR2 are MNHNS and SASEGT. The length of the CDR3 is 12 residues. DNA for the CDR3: TGTGCCAGCACCCGCGCGGGAAACACCATATATTTT. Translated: CASTRAGNTIYF.

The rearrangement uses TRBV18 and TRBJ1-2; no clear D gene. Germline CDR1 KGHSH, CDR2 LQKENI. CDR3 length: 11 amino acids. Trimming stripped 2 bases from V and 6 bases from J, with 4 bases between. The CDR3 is CASSPGDGYTF. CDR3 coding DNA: TGTGCCAGCTCACCAGGGGATGGCTACACCTTC.

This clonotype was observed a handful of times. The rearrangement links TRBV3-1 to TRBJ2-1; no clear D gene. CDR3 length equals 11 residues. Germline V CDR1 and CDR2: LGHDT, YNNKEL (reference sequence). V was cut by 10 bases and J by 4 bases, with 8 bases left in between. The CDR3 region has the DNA TGTGCCACCCTAAAATACAATGAGCAGTTCTTC. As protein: CATLKYNEQFF.

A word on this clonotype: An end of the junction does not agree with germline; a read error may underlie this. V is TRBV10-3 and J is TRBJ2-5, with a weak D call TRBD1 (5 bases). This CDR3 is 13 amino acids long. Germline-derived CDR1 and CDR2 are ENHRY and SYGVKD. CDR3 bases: TGTGCCATCAGTGAGCCAGGGAAAGAGACCCTGTACTTC. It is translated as CAISEPGKETLYF.